These 5 T cell receptor beta chains came from one sample sequenced in a study of early T cells in non-severe SARS-CoV-2 infection. MiXCR was run by TCRdb on the 5' RACE reads, yielding one entry per CDR3 protein. The data contain around 58,000 distinct CDR3 sequences, roughly 8% of them singletons. The starting material was whole blood, obtained at baseline. These receptors all come from an adult who was a healthcare worker with PCR-confirmed SARS-CoV-2 infection or an uninfected control (not recorded which).

This clonotype was seen more than once but under ten times. The chain joins TRBV18 to TRBJ2-7, with a tentative D call TRBD2 (7 bases). The V end was cut by 1 base, the J end by 4 bases, with 11 bases between. CDR3 length: 14 residues. Germline CDR1 reads KGHSH; CDR2 reads LQKENI. CDR3 bases: TGTGCCAGCTCACCACGGGGGGGGCTGTACGAGCAGTACTTC. Translation gives CASSPRGGLYEQYF. Full variable domain (outside the CDR3, taken from reference TRBV18 and TRBJ2-7): NAGVMQNPRHLVRRRGQEARLRCSPMKGHSHVYWYRQLPEEGLKFMVYLQKENIIDESGMPKERFSAEFPKEGPSILRIQQVVRGDSAAYFCASSPRGGLYEQYFGPGTRLTVT.

J is TRBJ1-2 and V is TRBV27; TRBD1 might be the D (6 bases). The CDR3 has 16 residues. V was shortened by 5 bases and J by 4 bases, with 20 bases between the two germline ends. The germline gives CDR1 MNHEY, CDR2 SMNVEV (reference sequence). CDR3 loop: CASSPGPRGAGYGYTF. The CDR3 coding sequence is TGTGCCAGCAGTCCTGGCCCCAGGGGTGCGGGCTATGGCTACACCTTC.

Only a few counts were recorded for this clonotype. The rearrangement joins TRBV20-1 to TRBJ2-1; no definite D call. V lost 3 bases and J 9 bases, leaving 6 bases between the germline ends. The CDR3 sequence is 10 residues long. The germline CDR1 and CDR2 sequences are DFQATT and SNEGSKA (reference sequence). CDR3 sequence (DNA): TGCAGTGCTAGTGGGCCTGAGCAGTTCTTC. This gives the protein CSASGPEQFF.

This clonotype has a count of ten or more. The V gene is TRBV30, the J gene TRBJ2-7; TRBD2 agrees at 10 bases. This CDR3 is built from 13 residues. Trimming took 5 bases from V and 8 from J; bases not matched to a gene: 9. The germline V gene has CDR1 GTSNPN and CDR2 SVGIG (reference sequence). The CDR3 spells CAWAPTSGQKQYF. DNA of the CDR3: TGTGCCTGGGCCCCGACTAGCGGGCAAAAGCAGTACTTC.

This clonotype was seen a handful of times. The rearrangement links TRBV27 to TRBJ1-2, with TRBD1 identical over 9 bases. The CDR3 is 15 amino acids. Looked up from germline, CDR1 is MNHEY and CDR2 is SMNVEV (reference sequence). Trimming took 5 bases from V and 4 from J; bases not matched to a gene: 8. The CDR3 region has the DNA TGTGCCAGCAGTATCCGACAGGGGGACCTCTATGGCTACACCTTC. This codes for CASSIRQGDLYGYTF.